This entry lists 7 T cell receptor beta chains sequenced from one sample in a study of CD8+CD57+ T cells in acquired aplastic anemia. Previously, flow cytometry had revealed CD8+CD57+ cell expansion in the patients chosen for sequencing. The template for TCR beta VDJ and CDR3 sequence profiling was genomic DNA. One entry per CDR3 protein, called by TCRdb with MiXCR from the reads. The sample yields 160,000 or so distinct CDR3 sequences, around 48% seen once. The sequenced material came from sorted CD4+, CD8+, or CD8+CD57+ T cells (not recorded which) from PBMCs. Every receptor here comes from a human donor with aplastic anemia.

On this clonotype: A read error is possible here, since a much larger clone lies one base away. The chain is built from TRBV6-2 or TRBV6-3 and TRBJ1-2; 9 positions agree with TRBD1. The CDR3 contains 15 residues. In germline, CDR1 is MNHEY, CDR2 SVGEGT. The CDR3 DNA is TGTGCCAGCGGTTATAACAGGGGGCAGTACTATGGCTACACCTTC. Its protein product is CASGYNRGQYYGYTF.

The V and J genes are TRBV11-2 and TRBJ1-2; weak D call: TRBD1 (6 bases). The V end was cut by 1 base, the J end by 3 bases, with 9 bases between. Germline V gene lookup returns CDR1 SGHAT and CDR2 FQNNGV. The CDR3 covers 14 residues. The CDR3, as DNA: TGTGCCAGCAGCTTAGTCTCAGGGGACTATGGCTACACCTTC. Protein: CASSLVSGDYGYTF.

The V gene is TRBV6-1, the J gene TRBJ2-7, with 9 bases aligning to TRBD1. J gave up 5 bases and V 11 bases, and 7 bases lay outside the gene matches. The germline V gene has CDR1 MNHNS and CDR2 SASEGT. The CDR3 loop spans 12 amino acids. CDR3 nucleotides: TGTGCCGGGGGGGACAGGGAAAACGAGCAGTACTTC. It yields the protein CAGGDRENEQYF.

V gene TRBV7-9 combines with J gene TRBJ2-5; D is unclear. This CDR3 is built from 15 residues. Germline CDR1 reads SEHNR; CDR2 reads FQNEAQ (reference sequence). The ends were cut back, 5 bases at V and 1 base at J, with 14 bases in the middle. For the CDR3, the DNA is TGTGCCAGCAGCACTCGGCGAACCATCCAAGAGACCCAGTACTTC. This sequence encodes CASSTRRTIQETQYF.

This clonotype was found many times. The chain joins TRBV5-6 to TRBJ2-3; TRBD2 aligns across 7 bases. This CDR3 region has 16 residues. Trimming removed 3 bases from V and 0 bases from J; junction bases left unmatched: 7. Germline V gene sequence: CDR1 SGHDT, CDR2 YYEEEE. CDR3 nucleotide sequence: TGTGCCAGCAGCTGGGTCACTAGCGCTAGCACAGATACGCAGTATTTT. Amino acids: CASSWVTSASTDTQYF.

In this sample, this clonotype turned up a few times. The chain recombines TRBV11-2 with TRBJ1-3; D is undetermined. This CDR3 has 20 amino acids. V dropped 0 bases and J dropped 0 bases, with 21 bases sitting between them. Per the germline V gene, CDR1 is SGHAT and CDR2 is FQNNGV. As DNA, the CDR3 is TGTGCCAGCAGCTTAGATGTTTGGCAGGCAAACAGTCGCTCTGGAAACACCATATATTTT. Protein product: CASSLDVWQANSRSGNTIYF.

This clonotype was observed a single time. This chain uses TRBV7-3 with TRBJ1-5; unclear D gene. V lost 0 bases and J 3 bases, leaving 12 bases between the germline ends. The CDR3 runs to 16 residues. The germline V gene encodes CDR1 SGHTA and CDR2 FQGTGA. The CDR3 sequence: CASSLTGSGTNQPQHF. For the CDR3, the DNA is TGTGCCAGCAGCTTAACGGGGAGTGGCACCAATCAGCCCCAGCATTTT.